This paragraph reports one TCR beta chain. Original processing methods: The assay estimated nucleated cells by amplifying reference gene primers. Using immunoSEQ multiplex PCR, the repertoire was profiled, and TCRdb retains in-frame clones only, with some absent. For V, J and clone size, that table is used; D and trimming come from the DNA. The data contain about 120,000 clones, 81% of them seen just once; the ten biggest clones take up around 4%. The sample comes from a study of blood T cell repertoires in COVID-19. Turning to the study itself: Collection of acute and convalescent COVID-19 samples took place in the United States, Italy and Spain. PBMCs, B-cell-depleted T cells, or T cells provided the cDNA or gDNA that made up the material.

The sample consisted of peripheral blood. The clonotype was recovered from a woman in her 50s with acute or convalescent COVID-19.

DNA of the CDR3: TGTGCCAGCAGCACTATTCCCGGGACTAGCAAGGAGCAGTACTTC. This encodes CASSTIPGTSKEQYF. This chain links TRBV6-2 or TRBV6-3 with TRBJ2-7; TRBD2 aligns across 9 bases. Trimming at V came to 6 bases and at J to 7 bases, leaving 13 bases not matched to a gene. The CDR3 has 15 amino acids. The germline CDR1 and CDR2 sequences are MNHEY and SVGEGT.